This TCR beta chain stems from a study of blood T cell repertoires in COVID-19. Across the whole study: Samples of COVID-19 (acute and convalescent) were obtained from the United States, Italy and Spain.

The CDR3 totals 16 residues. V lost 0 bases to trimming and J lost 2 bases; unmatched junction nucleotides: 6. CDR1 is ENHRY and CDR2 is SYGVKD in the germline V gene. The protocol was immunoSEQ multiplex PCR, while the TCRdb copy is restricted to in-frame clones and leaves out a portion. Among approximately 84,000 clones listed, under 85% were seen once. Sample: peripheral blood. V and J are TRBV10-3 and TRBJ2-7; the match to TRBD1 covers 8 bases. The clonotype was recovered from an elderly woman with acute or convalescent COVID-19. Written as DNA, the CDR3 is TGTGCCATCAGTGAGTCAGGGACAGGTAATCCCTACGAGCAGTACTTC. Protein product: CAISESGTGNPYEQYF.